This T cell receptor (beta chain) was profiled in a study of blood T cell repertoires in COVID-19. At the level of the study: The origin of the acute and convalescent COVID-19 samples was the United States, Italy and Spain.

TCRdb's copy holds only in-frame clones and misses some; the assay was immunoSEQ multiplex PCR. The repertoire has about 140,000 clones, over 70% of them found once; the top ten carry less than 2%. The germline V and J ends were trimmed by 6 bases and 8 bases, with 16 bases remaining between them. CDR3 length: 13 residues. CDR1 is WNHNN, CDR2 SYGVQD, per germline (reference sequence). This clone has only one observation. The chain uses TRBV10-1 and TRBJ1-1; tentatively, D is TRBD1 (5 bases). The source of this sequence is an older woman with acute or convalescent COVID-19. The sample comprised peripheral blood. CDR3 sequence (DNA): TGCGCCAGCAGGAAACAAACGGGGGGGGAAGCTTTCTTT. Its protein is CASRKQTGGEAFF.